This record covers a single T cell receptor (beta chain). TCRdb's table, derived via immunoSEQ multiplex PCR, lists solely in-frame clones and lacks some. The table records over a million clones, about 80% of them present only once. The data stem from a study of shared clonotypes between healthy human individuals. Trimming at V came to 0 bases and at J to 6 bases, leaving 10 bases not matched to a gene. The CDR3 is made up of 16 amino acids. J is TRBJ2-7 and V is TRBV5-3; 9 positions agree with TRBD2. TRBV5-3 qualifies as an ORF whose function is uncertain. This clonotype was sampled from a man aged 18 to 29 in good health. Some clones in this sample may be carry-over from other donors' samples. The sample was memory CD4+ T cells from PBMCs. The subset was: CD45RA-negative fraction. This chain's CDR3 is CARSLAFASGEPEQYF. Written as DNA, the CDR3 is TGTGCCAGAAGCTTGGCTTTCGCTAGCGGGGAACCCGAGCAGTACTTC.